Described below is a single T cell receptor beta chain sequence and its context. What it recognizes is unknown. The record originates from a study of blood T cells in healthy people across ages. Overall study results and limits: The CMV status of each donor remained undetermined, and this could have confounded shifts in expanded clonotypes.

The germline V gene has CDR1 SGHKS and CDR2 YYEKEE (reference sequence). The CDR3 has 15 amino acids. Germline trimming cut 0 bases from V and 5 bases from J; bases unmatched to any gene: 5. Through a sample-barcoded 5' primer and a J-beta primer mix, a second PCR was run for 7 to 11 cycles. TCRdb analysed the 5' RACE reads with MiXCR anew, one entry per CDR3 protein. This sample has more than 700,000 distinct CDR3 sequences, with about 42% found just once. The sequence came from a man older than 75 in good health. V is TRBV5-5 and J is TRBJ2-5; 9 bases are shared with TRBD1. The sample was blood. This CDR3 reads CASSLAGTGRETQYF. As DNA, the CDR3 is TGTGCCAGCAGCTTGGCTGGGACAGGGCGGGAGACCCAGTACTTC.